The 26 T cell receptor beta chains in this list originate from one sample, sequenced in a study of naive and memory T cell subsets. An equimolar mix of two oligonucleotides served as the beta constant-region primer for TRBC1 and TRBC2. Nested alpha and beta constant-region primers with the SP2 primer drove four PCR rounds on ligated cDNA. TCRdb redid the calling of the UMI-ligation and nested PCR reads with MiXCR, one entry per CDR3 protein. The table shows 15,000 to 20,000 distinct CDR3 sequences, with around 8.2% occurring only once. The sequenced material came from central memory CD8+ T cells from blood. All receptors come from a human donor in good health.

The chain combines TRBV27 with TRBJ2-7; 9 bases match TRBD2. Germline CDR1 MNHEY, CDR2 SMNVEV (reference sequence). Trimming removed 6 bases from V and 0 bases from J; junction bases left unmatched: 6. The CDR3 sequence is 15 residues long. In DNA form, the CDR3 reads TGTGCCAGCAGCCCGGGACTAGCTAACTCCTACGAGCAGTACTTC. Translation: CASSPGLANSYEQYF.

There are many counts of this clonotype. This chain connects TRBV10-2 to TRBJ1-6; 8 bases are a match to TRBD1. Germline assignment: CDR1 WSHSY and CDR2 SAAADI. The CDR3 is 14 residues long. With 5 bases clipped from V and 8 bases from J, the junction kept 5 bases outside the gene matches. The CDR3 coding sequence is TGCGCCAGCAGTCCTGGACAGGGCTATTCACCCCTCCACTTT. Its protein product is CASSPGQGYSPLHF.

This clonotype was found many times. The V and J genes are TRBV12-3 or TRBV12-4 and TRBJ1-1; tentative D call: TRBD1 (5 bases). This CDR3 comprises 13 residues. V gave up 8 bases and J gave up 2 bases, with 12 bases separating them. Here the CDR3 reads CASGGEINTEAFF. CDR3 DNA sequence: TGTGCCAGCGGGGGGGAGATAAACACTGAAGCTTTCTTT.

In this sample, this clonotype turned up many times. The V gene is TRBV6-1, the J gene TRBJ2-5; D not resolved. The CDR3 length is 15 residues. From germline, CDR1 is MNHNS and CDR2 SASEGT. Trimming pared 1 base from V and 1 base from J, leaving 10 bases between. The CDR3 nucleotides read TGTGCCAGCAGTGAAGTACCGGGCAGCCAAGAGACCCAGTACTTC. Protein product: CASSEVPGSQETQYF.

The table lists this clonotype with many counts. CDR3 coding DNA: TGTGCCAGCAGCCTTCTAGCGGGGAGCACAGATACGCAGTATTTT. It is translated as CASSLLAGSTDTQYF. V usage is TRBV7-3 and J usage is TRBJ2-3; the match to TRBD2 covers 9 bases. Looked up from germline, CDR1 is SGHTA and CDR2 is FQGTGA. The CDR3 contains 15 residues. V was pared by 5 bases and J by 0 bases, with 3 bases of the junction left unmatched.

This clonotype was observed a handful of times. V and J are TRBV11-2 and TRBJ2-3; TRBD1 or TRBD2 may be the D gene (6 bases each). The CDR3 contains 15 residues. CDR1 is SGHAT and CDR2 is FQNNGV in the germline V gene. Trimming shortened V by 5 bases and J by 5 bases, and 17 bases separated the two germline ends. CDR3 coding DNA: TGTGCCAGCAGCCCAGGAGGGGGTAGGGAAGATACGCAGTATTTT. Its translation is CASSPGGGREDTQYF.

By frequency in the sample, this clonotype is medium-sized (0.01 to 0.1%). CDR3 DNA sequence: TGCAGTGCTAGATCGGAAACCGGGGACACTGAAGCTTTCTTT. The encoded protein is CSARSETGDTEAFF. The V and J genes are TRBV20-1 and TRBJ1-1; D call uncertain. The CDR3 totals 14 residues. Germline lookup yields CDR1 DFQATT and CDR2 SNEGSKA (reference sequence). The V gene lost 2 bases and the J gene lost 3 bases, with 13 bases spanning the gap.

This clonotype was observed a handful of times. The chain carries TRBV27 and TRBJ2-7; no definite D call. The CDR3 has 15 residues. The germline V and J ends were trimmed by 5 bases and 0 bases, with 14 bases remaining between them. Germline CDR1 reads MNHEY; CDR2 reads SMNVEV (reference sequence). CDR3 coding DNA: TGTGCCAGCAGTCTCCGGGCCTACCCCTCCTACGAGCAGTACTTC. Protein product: CASSLRAYPSYEQYF.

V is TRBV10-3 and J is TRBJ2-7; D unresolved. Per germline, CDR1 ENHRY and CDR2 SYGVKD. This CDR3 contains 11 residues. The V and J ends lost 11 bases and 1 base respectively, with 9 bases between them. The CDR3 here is CAVGWSYEQYF. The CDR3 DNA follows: TGTGCCGTGGGGTGGTCCTACGAGCAGTACTTC.

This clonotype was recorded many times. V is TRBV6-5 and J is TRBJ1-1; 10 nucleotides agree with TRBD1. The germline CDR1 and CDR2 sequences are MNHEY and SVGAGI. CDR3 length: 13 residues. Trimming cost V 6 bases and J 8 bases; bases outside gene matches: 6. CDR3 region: CASRAPGQGEAFF. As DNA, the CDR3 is TGTGCCAGCAGGGCCCCGGGACAGGGGGAAGCTTTCTTT.

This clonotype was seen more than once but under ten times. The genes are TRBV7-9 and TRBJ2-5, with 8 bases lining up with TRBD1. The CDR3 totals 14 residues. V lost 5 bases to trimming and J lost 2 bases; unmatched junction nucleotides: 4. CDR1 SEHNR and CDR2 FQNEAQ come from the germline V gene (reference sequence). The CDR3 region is CASSRTGRQETQYF. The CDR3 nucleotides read TGTGCCAGCAGCCGGACAGGGAGACAAGAGACCCAGTACTTC.

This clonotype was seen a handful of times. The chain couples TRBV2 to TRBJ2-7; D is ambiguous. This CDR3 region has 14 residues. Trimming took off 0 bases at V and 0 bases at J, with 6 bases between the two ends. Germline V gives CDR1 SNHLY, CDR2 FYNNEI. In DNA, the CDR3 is TGTGCCAGCAGTGAAGCCCGGTACTCCTACGAGCAGTACTTC. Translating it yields CASSEARYSYEQYF.

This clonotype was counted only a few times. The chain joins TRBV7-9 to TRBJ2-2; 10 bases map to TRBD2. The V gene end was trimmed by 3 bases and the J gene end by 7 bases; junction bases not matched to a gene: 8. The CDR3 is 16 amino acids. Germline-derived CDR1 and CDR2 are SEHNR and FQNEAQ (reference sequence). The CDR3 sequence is CASSFSGRAGVGELFF. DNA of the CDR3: TGTGCCAGCAGCTTCAGCGGGAGGGCAGGTGTCGGGGAGCTGTTTTTT.

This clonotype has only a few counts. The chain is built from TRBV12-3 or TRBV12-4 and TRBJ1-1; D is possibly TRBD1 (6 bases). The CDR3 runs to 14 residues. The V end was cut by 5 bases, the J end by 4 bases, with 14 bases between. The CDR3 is CASSLQGAGTEAFF. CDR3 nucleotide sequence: TGTGCCAGCAGTCTACAGGGCGCGGGCACTGAAGCTTTCTTT.

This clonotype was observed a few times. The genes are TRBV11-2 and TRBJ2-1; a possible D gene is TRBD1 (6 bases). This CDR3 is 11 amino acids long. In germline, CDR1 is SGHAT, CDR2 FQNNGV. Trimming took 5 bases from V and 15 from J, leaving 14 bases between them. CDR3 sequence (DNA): TGTGCCAGCAGCGCAAGGGGGATGGGGTTCTTC. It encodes CASSARGMGFF.

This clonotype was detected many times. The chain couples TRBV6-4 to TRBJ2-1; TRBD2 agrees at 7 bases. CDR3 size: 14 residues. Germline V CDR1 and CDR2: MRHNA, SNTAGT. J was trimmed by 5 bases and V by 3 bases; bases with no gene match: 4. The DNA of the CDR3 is TGTGCCAGCAGTGAGGCTAGCGGAAACAATGAGCAGTTCTTC. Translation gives CASSEASGNNEQFF.

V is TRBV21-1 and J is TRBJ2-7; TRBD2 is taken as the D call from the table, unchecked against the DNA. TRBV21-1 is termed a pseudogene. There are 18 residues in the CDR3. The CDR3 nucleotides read TGTGCCAGCAGACTGCGTTCCGGGACTCCAAAACCCCAAGGCGAGCAGTACTTC. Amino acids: CASRLRSGTPKPQGEQYF.

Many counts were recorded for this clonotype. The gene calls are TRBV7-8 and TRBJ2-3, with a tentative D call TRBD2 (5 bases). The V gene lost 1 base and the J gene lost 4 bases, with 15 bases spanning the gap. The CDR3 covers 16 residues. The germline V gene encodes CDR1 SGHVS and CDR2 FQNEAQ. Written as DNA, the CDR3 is TGTGCCAGCAGCTTAGGGTCTGGCCCCGGGGCAGATACGCAGTATTTT. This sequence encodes CASSLGSGPGADTQYF.

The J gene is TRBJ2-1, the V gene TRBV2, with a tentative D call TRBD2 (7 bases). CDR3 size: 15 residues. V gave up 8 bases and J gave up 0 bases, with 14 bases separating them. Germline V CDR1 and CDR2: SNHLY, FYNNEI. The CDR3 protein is CASRRGGSSYNEQFF. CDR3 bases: TGTGCCAGCCGGAGGGGGGGGAGCTCCTACAATGAGCAGTTCTTC.

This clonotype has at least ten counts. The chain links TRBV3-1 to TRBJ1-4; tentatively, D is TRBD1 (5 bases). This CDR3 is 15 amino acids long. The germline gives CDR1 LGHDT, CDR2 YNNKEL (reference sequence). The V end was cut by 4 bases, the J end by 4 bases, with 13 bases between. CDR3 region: CASSPLGGDNEKLFF. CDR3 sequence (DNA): TGTGCCAGCAGCCCCCTTGGGGGAGATAATGAAAAACTGTTTTTT.

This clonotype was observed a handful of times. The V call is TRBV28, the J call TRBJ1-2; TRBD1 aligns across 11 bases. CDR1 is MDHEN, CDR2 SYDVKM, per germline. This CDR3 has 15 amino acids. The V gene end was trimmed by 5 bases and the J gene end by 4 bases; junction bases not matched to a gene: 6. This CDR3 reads CASSPGTGGIYGYTF. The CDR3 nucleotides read TGTGCCAGCAGTCCAGGGACAGGGGGTATCTATGGCTACACCTTC.

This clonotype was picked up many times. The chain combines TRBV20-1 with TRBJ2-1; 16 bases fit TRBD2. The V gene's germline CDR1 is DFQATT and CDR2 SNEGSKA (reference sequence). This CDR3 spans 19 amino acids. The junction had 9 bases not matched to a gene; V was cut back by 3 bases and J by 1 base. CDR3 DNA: TGCAGTGCTAGGGGACTAGCGGGAGGGTCGGGGTGGTCCTACAATGAGCAGTTCTTC. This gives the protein CSARGLAGGSGWSYNEQFF.

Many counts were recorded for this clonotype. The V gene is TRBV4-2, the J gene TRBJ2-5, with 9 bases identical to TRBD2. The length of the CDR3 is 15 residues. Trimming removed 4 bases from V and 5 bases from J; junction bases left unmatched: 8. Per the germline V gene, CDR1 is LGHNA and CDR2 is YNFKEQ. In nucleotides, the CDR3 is TGTGCCAGCAGCCCAACGCGGGGGGGACAGGAGACCCAGTACTTC. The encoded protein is CASSPTRGGQETQYF.

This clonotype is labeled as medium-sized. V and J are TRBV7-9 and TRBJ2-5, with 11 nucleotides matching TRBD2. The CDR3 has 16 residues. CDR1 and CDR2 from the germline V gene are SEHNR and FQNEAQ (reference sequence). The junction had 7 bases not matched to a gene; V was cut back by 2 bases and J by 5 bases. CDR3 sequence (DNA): TGTGCCAGCAGCTTAACAGCGGCTAGCGGGAGGGAGACCCAGTACTTC. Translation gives CASSLTAASGRETQYF.

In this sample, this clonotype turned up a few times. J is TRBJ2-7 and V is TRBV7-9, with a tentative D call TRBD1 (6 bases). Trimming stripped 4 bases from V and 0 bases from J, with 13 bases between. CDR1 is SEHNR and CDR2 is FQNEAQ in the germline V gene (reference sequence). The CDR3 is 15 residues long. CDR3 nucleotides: TGTGCCAGCAGCTCCGGGACATGTTACTCCTACGAGCAGTACTTC. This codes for CASSSGTCYSYEQYF.

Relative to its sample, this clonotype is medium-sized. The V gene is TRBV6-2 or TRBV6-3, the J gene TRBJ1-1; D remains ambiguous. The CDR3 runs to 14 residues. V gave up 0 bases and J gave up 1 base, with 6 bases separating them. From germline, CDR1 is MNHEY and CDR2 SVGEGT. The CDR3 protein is CASSYSAENTEAFF. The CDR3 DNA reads TGTGCCAGCAGTTACTCGGCAGAGAACACTGAAGCTTTCTTT.